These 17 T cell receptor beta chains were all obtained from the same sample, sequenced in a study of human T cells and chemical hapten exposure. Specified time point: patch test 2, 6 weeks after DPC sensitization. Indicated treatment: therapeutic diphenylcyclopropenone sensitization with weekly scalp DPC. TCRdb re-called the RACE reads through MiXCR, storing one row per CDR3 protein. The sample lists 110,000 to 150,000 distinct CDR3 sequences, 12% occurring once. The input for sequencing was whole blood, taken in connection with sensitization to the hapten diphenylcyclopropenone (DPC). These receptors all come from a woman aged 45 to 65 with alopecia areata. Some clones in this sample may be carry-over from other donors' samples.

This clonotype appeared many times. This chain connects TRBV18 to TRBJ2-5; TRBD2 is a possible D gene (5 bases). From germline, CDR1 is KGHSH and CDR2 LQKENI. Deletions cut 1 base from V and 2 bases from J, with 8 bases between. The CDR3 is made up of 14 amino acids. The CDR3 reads CASSPQRLQETQYF. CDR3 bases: TGTGCCAGCTCACCACAGAGACTACAAGAGACCCAGTACTTC.

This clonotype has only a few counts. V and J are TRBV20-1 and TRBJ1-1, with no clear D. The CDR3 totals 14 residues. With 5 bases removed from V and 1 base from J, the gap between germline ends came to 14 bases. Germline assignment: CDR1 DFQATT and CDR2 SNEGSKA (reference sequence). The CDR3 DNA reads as TGCAGTGCTGTTAGGTCACCCGGGAACACTGAAGCTTTCTTT. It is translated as CSAVRSPGNTEAFF.

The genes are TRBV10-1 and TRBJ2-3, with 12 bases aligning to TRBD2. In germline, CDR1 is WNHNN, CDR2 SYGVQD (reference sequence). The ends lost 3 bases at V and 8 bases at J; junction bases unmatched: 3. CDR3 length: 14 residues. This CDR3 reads CASSESLAGGTQYF. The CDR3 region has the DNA TGCGCCAGCAGTGAATCACTAGCGGGGGGTACGCAGTATTTT.

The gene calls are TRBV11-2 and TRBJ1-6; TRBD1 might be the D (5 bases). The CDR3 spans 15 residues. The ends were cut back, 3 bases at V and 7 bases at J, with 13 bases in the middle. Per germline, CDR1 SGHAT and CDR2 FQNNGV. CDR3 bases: TGTGCCAGCAGCTTTGGGGCGCTGGGGAATTCACCCCTCCACTTT. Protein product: CASSFGALGNSPLHF.

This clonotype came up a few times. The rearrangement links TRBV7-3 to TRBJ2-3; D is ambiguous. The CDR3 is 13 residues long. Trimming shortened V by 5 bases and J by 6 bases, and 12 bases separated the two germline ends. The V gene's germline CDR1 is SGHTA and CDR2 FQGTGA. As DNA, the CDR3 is TGTGCCAGCAGCCCCCCAAACGGGGATACGCAGTATTTT. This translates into CASSPPNGDTQYF.

The CDR3 here is CASSLGLASYNEQFF. The CDR3, as DNA: TGTGCCAGCAGCCTAGGACTAGCGAGTTACAATGAGCAGTTCTTC. The chain has TRBV7-9 and TRBJ2-1, with 9 nucleotides matching TRBD2. V was pared by 5 bases and J by 4 bases, with 6 bases of the junction left unmatched. The CDR3 extends over 15 amino acids. The germline CDR1 and CDR2 sequences are SEHNR and FQNEAQ (reference sequence).

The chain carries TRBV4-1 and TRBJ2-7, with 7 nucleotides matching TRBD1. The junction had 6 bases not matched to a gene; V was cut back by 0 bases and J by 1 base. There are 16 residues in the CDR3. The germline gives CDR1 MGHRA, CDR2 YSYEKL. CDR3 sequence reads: CASSQDYGTESYEQYF. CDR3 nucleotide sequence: TGCGCCAGCAGCCAAGATTACGGGACAGAGTCCTACGAGCAGTACTTC.

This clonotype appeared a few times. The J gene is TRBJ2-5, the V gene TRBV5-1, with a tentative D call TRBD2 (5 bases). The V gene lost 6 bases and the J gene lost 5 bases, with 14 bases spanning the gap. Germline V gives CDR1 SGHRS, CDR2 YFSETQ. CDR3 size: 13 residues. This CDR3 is CASTPRRGETQYF. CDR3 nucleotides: TGCGCCAGCACCCCTCGGCGAGGGGAGACCCAGTACTTC.

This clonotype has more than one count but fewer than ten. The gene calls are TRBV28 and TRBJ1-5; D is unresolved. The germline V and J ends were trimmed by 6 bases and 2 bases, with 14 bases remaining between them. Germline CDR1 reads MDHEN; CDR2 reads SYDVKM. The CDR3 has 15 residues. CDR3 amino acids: CASSQGFVGNQPQHF. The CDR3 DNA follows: TGTGCCAGCAGCCAAGGGTTCGTCGGCAATCAGCCCCAGCATTTT.

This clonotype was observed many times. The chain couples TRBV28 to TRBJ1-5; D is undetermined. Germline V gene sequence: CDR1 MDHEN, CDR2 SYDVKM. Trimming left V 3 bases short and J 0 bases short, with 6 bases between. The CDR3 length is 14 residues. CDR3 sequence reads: CASSFRYSNQPQHF. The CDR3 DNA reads TGTGCCAGCAGTTTTAGGTATAGCAATCAGCCCCAGCATTTT. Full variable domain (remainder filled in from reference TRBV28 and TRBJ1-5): DVKVTQSSRYLVKRTGEKVFLECVQDMDHENMFWYRQDPGLGLRLIYFSYDVKMKEKGDIPEGYSVSREKKERFSLILESASTNQTSMYLCASSFRYSNQPQHFGDGTRLSIL.

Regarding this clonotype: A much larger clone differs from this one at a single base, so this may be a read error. The CDR3 DNA is TGTGCCAGTAGCTGGAGTACCGGGTGGGGGAATGAGCAGTTCTTC. Translation: CASSWSTGWGNEQFF. The chain combines TRBV19 with TRBJ2-1; D tentatively fits TRBD1 or TRBD2 (5 bases each). The CDR3 runs to 15 residues. Trimming took 6 bases from V and 7 from J, leaving 19 bases between them. Looked up from germline, CDR1 is LNHDA and CDR2 is SQIVND (reference sequence).

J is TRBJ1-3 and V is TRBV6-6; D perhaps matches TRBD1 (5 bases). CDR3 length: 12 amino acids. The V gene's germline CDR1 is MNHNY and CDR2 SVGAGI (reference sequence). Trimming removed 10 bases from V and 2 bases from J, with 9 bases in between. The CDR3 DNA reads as TGTGCCACCGGGACTGCTGGAAACACCATATATTTT. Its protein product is CATGTAGNTIYF.

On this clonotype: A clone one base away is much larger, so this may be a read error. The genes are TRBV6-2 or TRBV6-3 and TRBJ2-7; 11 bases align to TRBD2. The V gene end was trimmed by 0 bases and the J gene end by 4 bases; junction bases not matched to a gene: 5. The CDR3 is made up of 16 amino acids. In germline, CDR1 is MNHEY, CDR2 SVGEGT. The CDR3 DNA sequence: TGTGCCAGCAGTTACTCCTTTACTAGCGGGAGTTACGAGCAGTACTTC. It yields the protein CASSYSFTSGSYEQYF.

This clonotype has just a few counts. CDR3 region: CASSQDSLGGGTGELFF. The CDR3 DNA is TGTGCCAGCAGCCAAGATTCCCTAGGGGGAGGAACCGGGGAGCTGTTTTTT. The chain employs TRBV4-2 and TRBJ2-2; D possibly matches TRBD1 or TRBD2 (6 bases each). Trimming removed 0 bases at V and 5 bases at J, with 16 bases between. This CDR3 has 17 residues. Germline V gives CDR1 LGHNA, CDR2 YNFKEQ.

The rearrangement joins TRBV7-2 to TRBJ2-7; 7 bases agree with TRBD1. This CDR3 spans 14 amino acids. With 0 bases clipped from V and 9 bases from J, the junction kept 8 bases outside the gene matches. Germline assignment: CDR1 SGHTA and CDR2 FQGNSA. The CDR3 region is CASSLAATGSGQYF. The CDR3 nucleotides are TGTGCCAGCAGCTTAGCGGCGACAGGGTCGGGGCAGTACTTC.

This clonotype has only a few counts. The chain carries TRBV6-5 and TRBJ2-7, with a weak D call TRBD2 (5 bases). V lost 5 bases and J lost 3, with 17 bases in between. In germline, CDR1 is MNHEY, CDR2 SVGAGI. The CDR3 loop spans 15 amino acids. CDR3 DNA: TGTGCCAGCAGTACTCTGACGGGATCCTACTACGAGCAGTACTTC. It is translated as CASSTLTGSYYEQYF.

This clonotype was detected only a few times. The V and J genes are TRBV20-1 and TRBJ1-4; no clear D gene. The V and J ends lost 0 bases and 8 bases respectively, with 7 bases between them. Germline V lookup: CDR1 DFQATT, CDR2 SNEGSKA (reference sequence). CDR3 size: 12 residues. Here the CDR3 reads CSARDPSEKLFF. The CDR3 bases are TGCAGTGCTAGAGATCCGAGCGAAAAACTGTTTTTT.